This TCR beta chain was sequenced during a study of response to subunit inactivated influenza vaccine (dated by TCRdb to the late 2010s). Turning to the overall study: The study used deep quantitative T cell receptor repertoire profiling to track responses to a trivalent subunit inactivated influenza vaccine.

The cysteine opens and the phenylalanine closes a CDR3 of 14 amino acids. Left in the record is the CDR3 DNA by itself, 42 bases read in frame from the first base. CDR1 and CDR2 are read off the germline V gene (reference sequence) as DFQATT and SNEGSKA. V and J are truncated by 4 bases and 2 bases respectively, leaving an intervening sequence of 14 bases. In regard to this clonotype: This clone's antigen is unknown. Base quality data are lacking; no much larger clone is found one base away.

The paper's findings and limits, for the study overall: The authors suggested that each seasonal influenza vaccination may recruit only a limited number of new T cells.

The library was obtained by RT-PCR. Instrument on record: Illumina HiSeq 2500. The raw public reads went through TCRdb reprocessing: fastp at Q25, MiXCR clone calling, in-frame beta chains kept. Rows matching on CDR3 protein sequence are summarized as one entry with the most common DNA and genes. Across this sample there are under 850,000 distinct CDR3 sequences, with roughly 20% seen only once. The top ten clones comprise approximately 11% of the sample. The source of this sequence is a man between 50 and 59 years old who received an inactivated influenza vaccine. Donor details come from another sample of the same person, matched by shared clones. The starting material was PBMCs from blood, obtained 5 to 6 days after vaccination. The chain links TRBV20-1 with TRBJ2-5, and possibly TRBD1, on 6 matching bases. The CDR3 is CSATGTTSQETQYF. The DNA is TGCAGTGCTACCGGGACAACCTCTCAAGAGACCCAGTACTTC.